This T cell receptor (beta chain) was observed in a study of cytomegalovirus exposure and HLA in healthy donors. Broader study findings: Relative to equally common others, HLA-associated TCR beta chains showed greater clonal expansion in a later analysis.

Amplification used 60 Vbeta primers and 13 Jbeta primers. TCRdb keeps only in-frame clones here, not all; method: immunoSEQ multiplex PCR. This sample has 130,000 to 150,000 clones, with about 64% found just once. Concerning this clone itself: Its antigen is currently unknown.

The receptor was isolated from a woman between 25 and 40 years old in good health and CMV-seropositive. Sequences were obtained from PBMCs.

CDR3: CAGGAGANEKLFF. The CDR3 DNA sequence: TGTGCCGGGGGGGCTGGAGCTAATGAAAAACTGTTTTTT. The chain is built from TRBV7-9 and TRBJ1-4; possible D gene TRBD1, 6 bases. This CDR3 is built from 13 residues. Trimming pared 11 bases from V and 3 bases from J, leaving 13 bases between. Germline CDR1 is SEHNR and CDR2 is FQNEAQ (reference sequence).